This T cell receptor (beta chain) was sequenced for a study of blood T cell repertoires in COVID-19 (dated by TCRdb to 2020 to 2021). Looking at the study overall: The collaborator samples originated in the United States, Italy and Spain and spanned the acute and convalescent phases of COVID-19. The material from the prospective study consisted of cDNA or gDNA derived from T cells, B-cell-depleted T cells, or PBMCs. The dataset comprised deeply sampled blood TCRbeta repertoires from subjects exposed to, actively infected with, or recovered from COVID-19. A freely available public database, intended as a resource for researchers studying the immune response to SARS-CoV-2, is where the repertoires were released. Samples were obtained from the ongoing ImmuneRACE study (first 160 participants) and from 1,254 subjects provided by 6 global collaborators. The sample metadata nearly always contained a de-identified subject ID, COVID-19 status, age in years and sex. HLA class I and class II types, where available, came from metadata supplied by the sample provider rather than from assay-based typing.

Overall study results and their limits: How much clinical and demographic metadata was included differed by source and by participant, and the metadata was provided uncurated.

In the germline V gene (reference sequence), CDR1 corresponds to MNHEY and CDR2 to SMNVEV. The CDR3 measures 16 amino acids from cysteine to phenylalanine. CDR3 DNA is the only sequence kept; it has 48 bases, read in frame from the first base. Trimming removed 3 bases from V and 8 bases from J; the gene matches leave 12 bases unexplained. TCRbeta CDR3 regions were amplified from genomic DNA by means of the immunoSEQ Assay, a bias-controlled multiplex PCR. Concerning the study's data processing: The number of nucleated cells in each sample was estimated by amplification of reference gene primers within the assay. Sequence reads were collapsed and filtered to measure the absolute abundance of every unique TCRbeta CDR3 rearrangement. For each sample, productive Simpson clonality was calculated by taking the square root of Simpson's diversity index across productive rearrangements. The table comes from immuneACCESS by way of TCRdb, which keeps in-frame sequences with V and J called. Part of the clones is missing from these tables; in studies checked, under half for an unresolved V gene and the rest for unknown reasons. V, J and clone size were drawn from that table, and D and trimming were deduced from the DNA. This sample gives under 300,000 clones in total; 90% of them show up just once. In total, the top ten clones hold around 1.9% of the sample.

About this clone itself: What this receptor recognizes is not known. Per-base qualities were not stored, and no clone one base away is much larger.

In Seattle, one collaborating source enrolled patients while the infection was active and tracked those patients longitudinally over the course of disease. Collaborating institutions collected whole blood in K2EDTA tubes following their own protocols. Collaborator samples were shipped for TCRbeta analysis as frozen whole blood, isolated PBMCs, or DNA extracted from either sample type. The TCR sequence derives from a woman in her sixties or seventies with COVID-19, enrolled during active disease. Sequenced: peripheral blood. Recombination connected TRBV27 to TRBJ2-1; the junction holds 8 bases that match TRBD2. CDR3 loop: CASSLARGGSDDEQFF. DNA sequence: TGTGCCAGCAGTTTGGCTCGCGGGGGGAGTGACGATGAGCAGTTCTTC.